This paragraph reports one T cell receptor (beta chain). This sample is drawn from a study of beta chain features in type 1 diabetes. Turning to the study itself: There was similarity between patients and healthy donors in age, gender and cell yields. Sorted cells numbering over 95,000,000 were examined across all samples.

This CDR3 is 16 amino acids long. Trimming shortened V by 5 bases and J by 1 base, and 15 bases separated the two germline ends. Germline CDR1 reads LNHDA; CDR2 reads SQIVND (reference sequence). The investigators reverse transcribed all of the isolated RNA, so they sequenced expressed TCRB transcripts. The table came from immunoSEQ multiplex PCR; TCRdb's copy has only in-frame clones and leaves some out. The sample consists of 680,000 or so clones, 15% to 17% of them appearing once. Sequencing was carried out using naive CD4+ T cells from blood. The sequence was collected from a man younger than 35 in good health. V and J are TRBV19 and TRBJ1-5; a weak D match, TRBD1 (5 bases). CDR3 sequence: CASSFWSGSSNQPQHF. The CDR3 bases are TGTGCCAGTAGTTTTTGGTCAGGGTCGAGCAATCAGCCCCAGCATTTT.